Listed here is a single T cell receptor (beta chain). What it binds is unknown. These data originate in a study of circulating CD8 cells and anti-PD-1 response in melanoma. Notes on the study in general: Previously treated and treatment-naive patients were pooled together. Tumor reactivity was tested by peptide assays on expanded sorted subsets.

TCR libraries were prepared from 15 ng of total RNA with the QIAseq Immune Repertoire TCR panel. MiXCR, run by TCRdb on the reads, gives a single entry per CDR3 protein. The table lists several hundred distinct CDR3 sequences, approximately 9.6% of them singletons. Live CD3+CD8+TCRalphabeta+ cells were sorted into four subsets by PD-1 and/or TIGIT. Trimming stripped 2 bases from V and 2 bases from J, with 13 bases between. Germline V lookup: CDR1 KGHSH, CDR2 LQKENI. The CDR3 loop spans 15 amino acids. Sequencing was performed on CD8+ T cells from PBMCs, taken at baseline or after one month of anti-PD-1 therapy (not recorded which). The genes are TRBV18 and TRBJ2-7, with TRBD2 as a possible D gene (7 bases). This receptor was obtained from a human donor with melanoma. This CDR3 reads CASSPRRGATYEQYF. The CDR3 coding sequence is TGTGCCAGCTCACCAAGACGGGGGGCCACCTACGAGCAGTACTTC.